The 13 T cell receptor beta chains given below trace back to one sample, sequenced in a study of T cell changes during pregnancy in multiple sclerosis. The repertoire was sequenced with immunoSEQ multiplex PCR; TCRdb's copy has only in-frame clones and lacks some. The data hold some 30,000 clones, with 80% to 90% observed a single time. The sequencing used CD8+ T cells from peripheral blood mononuclear cells, collected in the second trimester of pregnancy. These receptors were collected from a female donor with multiple sclerosis, enrolled in a pregnancy study.

The V and J genes are TRBV5-1 and TRBJ1-1; tentatively, D is TRBD1 (6 bases). The germline V gene encodes CDR1 SGHRS and CDR2 YFSETQ. The CDR3 is 16 amino acids. Trimming took 0 bases from V and 3 from J, leaving 15 bases between them. The CDR3 coding sequence is TGCGCCAGCAGCTTGGTCTCGGGACATGACGACACTGAAGCTTTCTTT. Translating gives CASSLVSGHDDTEAFF.

The chain combines TRBV7-3 with TRBJ2-3; D possibly corresponds to TRBD1 (5 bases). Germline-derived CDR1 and CDR2 are SGHTA and FQGTGA. The length of the CDR3 is 15 residues. The germline V and J ends were trimmed by 4 bases and 3 bases, with 14 bases remaining between them. DNA of the CDR3: TGTGCCAGCAGCTCATCAGGGTACTTGACAGATACGCAGTATTTT. Translating gives CASSSSGYLTDTQYF.

J is TRBJ1-1 and V is TRBV5-1; 8 positions agree with TRBD1. The CDR3 runs to 14 residues. Germline trimming cut 3 bases from V and 3 bases from J; bases unmatched to any gene: 4. Per germline, CDR1 SGHRS and CDR2 YFSETQ. Here the CDR3 DNA reads TGCGCCAGCAGCTCCCACAGGGGGTACACTGAAGCTTTCTTT. It codes for CASSSHRGYTEAFF.

The CDR3 region is CAISGRDTQYF. The CDR3 DNA is TGTGCCATCAGTGGGAGAGATACGCAGTATTTT. This sequence joins TRBV10-3 and TRBJ2-3; D is ambiguous. The CDR3 is 11 residues long. Germline CDR1 is ENHRY and CDR2 is SYGVKD. Trimming pared 4 bases from V and 5 bases from J, leaving 4 bases between.

This clone was counted a single time. J is TRBJ2-7 and V is TRBV29-1; tentatively, D is TRBD2 (6 bases). The ends were cut back, 2 bases at V and 5 bases at J, with 7 bases in the middle. The length of the CDR3 is 11 residues. Germline CDR1 reads SQVTM; CDR2 reads ANQGSEA. CDR3 region: CSVEWGDEQYF. The CDR3 region has the DNA TGCAGCGTTGAATGGGGGGACGAGCAGTACTTC.

This chain joins TRBV21-1 and TRBJ2-5; the table's D gene call, TRBD1, was not cross checked with the DNA. TRBV21-1 is listed as a pseudogene. This CDR3 region has 14 residues. The CDR3 region is CASSKDRRQETQYF. CDR3 coding DNA: TGTGCCAGCAGCAAGGACAGAAGACAAGAGACCCAGTACTTC.

J is TRBJ1-2 and V is TRBV7-2, with a weak D call TRBD1 (6 bases). Trimming shortened V by 5 bases and J by 4 bases, and 17 bases separated the two germline ends. This CDR3 is built from 15 residues. From germline, CDR1 is SGHTA and CDR2 FQGNSA. In DNA, the CDR3 is TGTGCCAGCAGCACCGGGACAACTTACTTCTATGGCTACACCTTC. It codes for CASSTGTTYFYGYTF. Supplemented by reference TRBV7-2 and TRBJ1-2, the full variable domain reads GAGVSQSPSNKVTEKGKDVELRCDPISGHTALYWYRQSLGQGLEFLIYFQGNSAPDKSGLPSDRFSAERTGGSVSTLTIQRTQQEDSAVYLCASSTGTTYFYGYTFGSGTRLTVV.

The chain couples TRBV25-1 to TRBJ1-6; D perhaps matches TRBD1 (5 bases). The CDR3 contains 16 residues. The germline V and J ends were trimmed by 8 bases and 0 bases, with 14 bases remaining between them. Per the germline V gene, CDR1 is MGHDK and CDR2 is SYGVNS. The CDR3 DNA reads as TGTGCCAGCGGGGCTGATACGAGCTCCTATAATTCACCCCTCCACTTT. This sequence encodes CASGADTSSYNSPLHF.

The chain has TRBV4-1 and TRBJ1-5, with D unclear. V lost 2 bases to trimming and J lost 7 bases, with 9 bases between them. Germline assignment: CDR1 MGHRA and CDR2 YSYEKL. The CDR3 sequence is 13 residues long. The CDR3 sequence: CASSQTERQPQHF. CDR3 DNA: TGCGCCAGCAGCCAAACAGAACGCCAGCCCCAGCATTTT.

Comment on this clone: The same CDR3 arises from other DNA sequences in this sample as well. This sequence joins TRBV9 and TRBJ1-1; D is perhaps TRBD1 (6 bases). The germline V gene encodes CDR1 SGDLS and CDR2 YYNGEE. Trimming removed 4 bases from V and 5 bases from J, with 15 bases in between. The CDR3 is made up of 14 amino acids. The DNA for the CDR3 is TGTGCCAGCAGCCCAAGTAGGGGGGGTACTGAAGCTTTCTTT. This sequence encodes CASSPSRGGTEAFF. Supplemented by reference TRBV9 and TRBJ1-1, the full variable domain reads DSGVTQTPKHLITATGQRVTLRCSPRSGDLSVYWYQQSLDQGLQFLIQYYNGEERAKGNILERFSAQQFPDLHSELNLSSLELGDSALYFCASSPSRGGTEAFFGQGTRLTVV.

V usage is TRBV7-6 and J usage is TRBJ2-7; 7 bases map to TRBD2. CDR1 is SGHVS and CDR2 is FNYEAQ in the germline V gene. The CDR3 consists of 16 residues. Trimming took 1 base from V and 3 from J; bases not matched to a gene: 9. This CDR3 is CASSLGFGSGNYEQYF. CDR3 DNA: TGTGCCAGCAGCTTAGGGTTTGGCAGCGGGAACTACGAGCAGTACTTC. The complete variable domain, with remaining parts taken from reference TRBV7-6 and TRBJ2-7, reads GAGVSQSPRYKVTKRGQDVALRCDPISGHVSLYWYRQALGQGPEFLTYFNYEAQQDKSGLPNDRFSAERPEGSISTLTIQRTEQRDSAMYRCASSLGFGSGNYEQYFGPGTRLTVT.

The chain uses TRBV7-9 and TRBJ2-1, with TRBD2 identical over 8 bases. CDR1 and CDR2 from the germline V gene are SEHNR and FQNEAQ (reference sequence). After removal of 4 bases from V and 7 bases from J, the junction contained 9 bases not matched to a gene. The CDR3 sequence is 15 residues long. The CDR3 reads CASSSTSGEGNEQFF. In DNA form, the CDR3 reads TGTGCCAGCAGCTCAACTAGCGGAGAGGGTAATGAGCAGTTCTTC.

The chain couples TRBV5-6 to TRBJ1-2; perhaps TRBD1 as D (6 bases). Trimming took off 2 bases at V and 5 bases at J, with 13 bases between the two ends. The CDR3 loop spans 14 amino acids. Germline CDR1 SGHDT, CDR2 YYEEEE. CDR3 residues: CASSFRGFYYGYTF. For the CDR3, the DNA is TGTGCCAGCAGCTTCAGGGGTTTCTATTATGGCTACACCTTC.